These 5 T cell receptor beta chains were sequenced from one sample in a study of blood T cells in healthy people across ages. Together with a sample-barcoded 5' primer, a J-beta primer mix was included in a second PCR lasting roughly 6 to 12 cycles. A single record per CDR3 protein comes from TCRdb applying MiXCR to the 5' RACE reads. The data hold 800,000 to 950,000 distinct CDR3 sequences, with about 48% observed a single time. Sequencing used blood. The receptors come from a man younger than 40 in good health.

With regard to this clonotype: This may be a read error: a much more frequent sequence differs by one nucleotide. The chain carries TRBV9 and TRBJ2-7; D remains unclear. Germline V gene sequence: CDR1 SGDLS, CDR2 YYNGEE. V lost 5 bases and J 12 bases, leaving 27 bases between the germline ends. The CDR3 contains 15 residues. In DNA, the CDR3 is TGTGCCAGCAGTCCCTATGGGGTGGGGTTGGAGACCCGGTACTTC. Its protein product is CASSPYGVGLETRYF.

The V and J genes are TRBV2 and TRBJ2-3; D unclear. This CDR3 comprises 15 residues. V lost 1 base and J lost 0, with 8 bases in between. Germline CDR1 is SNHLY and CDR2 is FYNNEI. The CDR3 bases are TGTGCCAGCAGTGAAGTGGGTTATAGCACAGATACGCAGTATTTT. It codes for CASSEVGYSTDTQYF.

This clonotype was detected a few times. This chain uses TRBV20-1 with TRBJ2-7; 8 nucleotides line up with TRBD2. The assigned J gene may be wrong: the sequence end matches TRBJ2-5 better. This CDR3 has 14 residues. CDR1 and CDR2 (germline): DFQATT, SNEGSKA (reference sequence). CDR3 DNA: TGCAGTGCTTTTGACGGGACTAGTGACGTGACCCAGTACTTC. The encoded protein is CSAFDGTSDVTQYF.

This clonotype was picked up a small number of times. The CDR3 coding sequence is TGTGCCAGCAGTTTAAACCAGATCCAAGAGACCCAGTACTTC. It specifies CASSLNQIQETQYF. This sequence joins TRBV28 and TRBJ2-5; D is uncertain. Per the germline V gene, CDR1 is MDHEN and CDR2 is SYDVKM. The CDR3 spans 14 residues. V shed 2 bases and J shed 1 base, with 8 bases lying between them.

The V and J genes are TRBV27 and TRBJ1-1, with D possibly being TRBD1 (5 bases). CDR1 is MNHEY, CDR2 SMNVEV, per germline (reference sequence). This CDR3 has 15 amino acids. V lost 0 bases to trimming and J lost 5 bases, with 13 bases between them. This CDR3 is CASSLSWGKGTEAFF. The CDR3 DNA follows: TGTGCCAGCAGTTTATCGTGGGGGAAGGGGACTGAAGCTTTCTTT.